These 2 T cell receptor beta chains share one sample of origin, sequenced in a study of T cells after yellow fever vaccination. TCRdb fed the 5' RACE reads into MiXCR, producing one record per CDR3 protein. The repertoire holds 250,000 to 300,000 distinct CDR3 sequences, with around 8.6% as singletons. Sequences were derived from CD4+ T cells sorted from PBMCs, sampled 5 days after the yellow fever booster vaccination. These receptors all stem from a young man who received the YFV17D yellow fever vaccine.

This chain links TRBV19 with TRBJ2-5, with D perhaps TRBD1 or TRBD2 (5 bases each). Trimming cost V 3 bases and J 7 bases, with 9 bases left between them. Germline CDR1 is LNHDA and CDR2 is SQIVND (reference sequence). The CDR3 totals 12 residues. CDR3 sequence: CASSIRDATQYF. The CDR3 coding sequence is TGTGCCAGTAGTATTAGGGACGCGACCCAGTACTTC.

CDR3 sequence: CASRGTENIQYF. The CDR3 nucleotides read TGTGCCAGCCGCGGTACGGAGAACATTCAGTACTTC. The chain links TRBV2 to TRBJ2-4; no clear D. Germline CDR1 reads SNHLY; CDR2 reads FYNNEI. V gave up 8 bases and J gave up 7 bases, with 12 bases separating them. The CDR3 spans 12 residues.